Listed below are T cell receptor beta chains from one sample, sequenced in a study of cytomegalovirus exposure and HLA in healthy donors. Profiled with immunoSEQ multiplex PCR; TCRdb holds only in-frame clones, not every one. The sample includes fewer than 250,000 clones, roughly 82% of them seen just once. Sequencing used PBMCs. The receptors were gathered from a woman between 18 and 30 years old in good health and CMV-seronegative. Both conserved end residues are part of each CDR3.

CDR3: CASSIERYYEQYF
length: 13
V: TRBV6-1

CDR3: CASSASDRRVNEKLFF
length: 16
V: TRBV25-1

CDR3: CASSPRQGEGYTF
length: 13
V: TRBV19

CDR3: CASSVDQRDTEAFF
length: 14
V: TRBV9

CDR3: CASSQNYGYTF
length: 11
V: TRBV10-2

CDR3: CASSLAGAGNTIYF
length: 14
V: TRBV5-6

CDR3: CATSRDDRGKTQYF
length: 14
V: TRBV15

CDR3: CAWMWGLRRYNEQFF
length: 15
V: TRBV30

CDR3: CASSAVPGQGPNSYEQYF
length: 18
V: TRBV5-6

CDR3: CASSSIGGDGYTF
length: 13
V: TRBV5-5

CDR3: CATSRDYRGALGSGANVLTF
length: 20
V: TRBV15

CDR3: CASSVESGGRAFF
length: 13
V: TRBV9

CDR3: CAIQEGGDTQYF
length: 12
V: TRBV10-3

CDR3: CASSNSVGAFF
length: 11
V: TRBV6-1

CDR3: CASRSSGVETQYF
length: 13
V: TRBV7-9

CDR3: CASSQSHGAYEQYF
length: 14
V: TRBV23-1

CDR3: CASSLRGQDSFSTEAFF
length: 17
V: TRBV7-3

CDR3: CASSQDGAVYNSPLHF
length: 16
V: TRBV4-1

CDR3: CASGLARWDRGYEQYF
length: 16
V: TRBV12-5

CDR3: CASSPSASGRAGNEQFF
length: 17
V: TRBV4-1

CDR3: CASRGPETEAFF
length: 12
V: TRBV2